Following are 13 T cell receptor beta chains from one sample sequenced in a study of T cell responses to AZD1222 COVID-19 vaccine. TCRdb's copy holds only in-frame clones and misses some; the assay was immunoSEQ multiplex PCR. Of some 150,000 clones listed, around nine tenths are singletons. Sample: peripheral blood, taken after recovery from COVID-19. All receptors derive from an adult who had recovered from COVID-19.

This chain connects TRBV5-6 to TRBJ1-4; D is undetermined. The germline V and J ends were trimmed by 2 bases and 8 bases, with 16 bases remaining between them. Germline-derived CDR1 and CDR2 are SGHDT and YYEEEE. This CDR3 has 15 amino acids. The CDR3 sequence: CASSFRLGSEEKLFF. In nucleotides, the CDR3 is TGTGCCAGCAGCTTTAGGTTGGGTTCCGAGGAAAAACTGTTTTTT.

V gene TRBV5-1 combines with J gene TRBJ2-7, with 13 bases lining up with TRBD2. The J segment lost 0 bases and the V segment lost 4 bases, leaving 4 bases of the junction unmatched. The CDR3 is 16 residues long. Germline values: CDR1 SGHRS, CDR2 YFSETQ. The CDR3, as DNA: TGCGCCAGCAGCCTGAGGACTAGCGGGAGCTCCTACGAGCAGTACTTC. It translates to CASSLRTSGSSYEQYF.

The rearrangement links TRBV19 to TRBJ1-1; a possible D gene is TRBD1 (5 bases). V shed 4 bases and J shed 1 base, with 10 bases lying between them. This CDR3 contains 14 residues. Germline V CDR1 and CDR2: LNHDA, SQIVND (reference sequence). CDR3 sequence (DNA): TGTGCCAGTAGTAAGTCAGGGAGGAACACTGAAGCTTTCTTT. This gives the protein CASSKSGRNTEAFF.

CDR3 loop: CASSLRDSRGDDTEAFF. The CDR3 nucleotides are TGTGCCAGCAGCCTTAGGGACAGCAGGGGCGATGACACTGAAGCTTTCTTT. The V gene is TRBV14, the J gene TRBJ1-1; the match to TRBD1 covers 7 bases. J gave up 3 bases and V 4 bases, and 14 bases lay outside the gene matches. CDR1 is SGHDN and CDR2 is FVKESK in the germline V gene. The CDR3 length is 17 residues. Looking up the rest from reference TRBV14 and TRBJ1-1 gives the full variable domain: EAGVTQFPSHSVIEKGQTVTLRCDPISGHDNLYWYRRVMGKEIKFLLHFVKESKQDESGMPNNRFLAERTGGTYSTLKVQPAELEDSGVYFCASSLRDSRGDDTEAFFGQGTRLTVV.

This clone was recorded once. This sequence joins TRBV30 and TRBJ1-4; weak D call: TRBD1 (5 bases). The germline V gene encodes CDR1 GTSNPN and CDR2 SVGIG (reference sequence). V was trimmed by 3 bases and J by 7 bases, leaving 12 bases between them. The CDR3 runs 13 residues. In DNA form, the CDR3 reads TGTGCCTGGAGGTGGGGCAGAAGTGAAAAACTGTTTTTT. Residues: CAWRWGRSEKLFF.

The J gene is TRBJ2-5, the V gene TRBV25-1; the match to TRBD1 covers 7 bases. The CDR3 spans 11 residues. The junction had 0 bases not matched to a gene; V was cut back by 8 bases and J by 3 bases. Germline CDR1 reads MGHDK; CDR2 reads SYGVNS. The DNA of the CDR3 is TGTGCCAGCGGGACAGAAGAGACCCAGTACTTC. Translated, it gives CASGTEETQYF.

The J gene is TRBJ1-2, the V gene TRBV9; D is perhaps TRBD1 (5 bases). Germline CDR1 reads SGDLS; CDR2 reads YYNGEE. The V and J ends lost 2 bases and 6 bases respectively, with 14 bases between them. The CDR3 sequence is 14 residues long. DNA of the CDR3: TGTGCCAGCAGCGTCGGGGCCCTAGGGGATGGCTACACCTTC. Encoded protein: CASSVGALGDGYTF.

J is TRBJ1-5 and V is TRBV18; D not resolved. This CDR3 spans 12 amino acids. Trimming stripped 2 bases from V and 2 bases from J, with 1 base between. Germline CDR1 and CDR2: KGHSH and LQKENI. As DNA, the CDR3 is TGTGCCAGCTCACCAGGCAATCAGCCCCAGCATTTT. Its translation: CASSPGNQPQHF.

CDR3 region: CASSIRGSYGYTF. The CDR3 bases are TGTGCCAGTAGCATTAGGGGTTCCTACGGCTACACCTTC. The J gene is TRBJ1-2, the V gene TRBV19; D may be TRBD1 (5 bases). CDR3 size: 13 residues. The germline V and J ends were trimmed by 6 bases and 8 bases, with 16 bases remaining between them. The germline V gene has CDR1 LNHDA and CDR2 SQIVND (reference sequence).

The chain carries TRBV7-3 and TRBJ2-1; no firm D call. Between the trimmed V and J ends, which lost 0 bases and 3 bases, there was a span of 6 bases. CDR3 length: 14 amino acids. From germline, CDR1 is SGHTA and CDR2 FQGTGA. DNA for the CDR3: TGTGCCAGCAGCTTAACAGCCAGCTACAATGAGCAGTTCTTC. Protein sequence: CASSLTASYNEQFF.

This sequence joins TRBV28 and TRBJ2-1, with D maybe TRBD2 (5 bases). The V gene lost 7 bases and the J gene lost 4 bases, with 11 bases spanning the gap. CDR1 is MDHEN, CDR2 SYDVKM, per germline. The CDR3 covers 13 residues. CDR3 bases: TGTGCCAGCAACAGCGGAGGATACAATGAGCAGTTCTTC. Protein product: CASNSGGYNEQFF.

The chain recombines TRBV7-9 with TRBJ1-1; D ambiguous. The CDR3 contains 15 residues. Germline CDR1 is SEHNR and CDR2 is FQNEAQ (reference sequence). The V gene lost 1 base and the J gene lost 0 bases, with 9 bases spanning the gap. In DNA, the CDR3 is TGTGCCAGCAGCTTAGGGGCAGCAATGAACACTGAAGCTTTCTTT. Residues: CASSLGAAMNTEAFF.

This chain connects TRBV6-5 to TRBJ2-1; D is possibly TRBD1 or TRBD2 (5 bases each). The CDR3 spans 11 residues. Germline V gives CDR1 MNHEY, CDR2 SVGAGI. Deletions cut 6 bases from V and 13 bases from J, with 13 bases between. CDR3: CASSTIGDQFF. In nucleotides, the CDR3 is TGTGCCAGCAGCACCATTGGGGACCAGTTCTTC.